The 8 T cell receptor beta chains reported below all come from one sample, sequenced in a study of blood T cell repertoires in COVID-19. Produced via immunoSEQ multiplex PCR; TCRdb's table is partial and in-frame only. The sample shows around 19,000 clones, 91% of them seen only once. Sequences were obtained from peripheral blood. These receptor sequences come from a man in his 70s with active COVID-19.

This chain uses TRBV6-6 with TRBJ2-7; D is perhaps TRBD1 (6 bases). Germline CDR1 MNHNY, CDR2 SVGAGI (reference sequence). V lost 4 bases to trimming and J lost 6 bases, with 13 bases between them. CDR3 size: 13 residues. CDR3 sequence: CASSSPQGFEQYF. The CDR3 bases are TGTGCCAGCAGTTCCCCACAGGGATTCGAGCAGTACTTC.

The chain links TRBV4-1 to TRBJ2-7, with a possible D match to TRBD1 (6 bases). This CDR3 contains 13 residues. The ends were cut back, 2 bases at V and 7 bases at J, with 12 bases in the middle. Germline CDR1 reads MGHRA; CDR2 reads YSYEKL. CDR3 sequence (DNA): TGCGCCAGCAGCCAACTACAGGGATGGGAGCAGTACTTC. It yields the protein CASSQLQGWEQYF.

The CDR3 coding sequence is TGTGCCATCAGTGGTGGCAGCGGGGGAAACACTGAAGCTTTCTTT. Protein: CAISGGSGGNTEAFF. The V gene is TRBV10-3, the J gene TRBJ1-1, with D possibly being TRBD1 (5 bases). The CDR3 totals 15 residues. V was shortened by 4 bases and J by 2 bases, with 14 bases between the two germline ends. Germline CDR1 reads ENHRY; CDR2 reads SYGVKD.

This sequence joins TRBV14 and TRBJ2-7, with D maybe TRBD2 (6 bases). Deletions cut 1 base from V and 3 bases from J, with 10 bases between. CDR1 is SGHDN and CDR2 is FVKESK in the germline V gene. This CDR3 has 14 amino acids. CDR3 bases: TGTGCCAGCAGCCAAGGAGGCGGGGTCTACGAGCAGTACTTC. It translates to CASSQGGGVYEQYF.

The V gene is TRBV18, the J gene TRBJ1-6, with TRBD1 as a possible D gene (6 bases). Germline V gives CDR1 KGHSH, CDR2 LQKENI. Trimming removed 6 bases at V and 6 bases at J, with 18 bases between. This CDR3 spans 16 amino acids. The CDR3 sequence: CASSGATGKANSPLHF. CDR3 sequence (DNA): TGTGCCAGCTCGGGAGCTACAGGGAAGGCTAATTCACCCCTCCACTTT.

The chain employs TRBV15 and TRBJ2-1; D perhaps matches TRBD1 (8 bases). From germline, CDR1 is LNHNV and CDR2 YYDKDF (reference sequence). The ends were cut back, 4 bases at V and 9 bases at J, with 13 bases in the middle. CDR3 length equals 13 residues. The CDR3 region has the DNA TGTGCCACCAGCAACTACAGGGGGGGTGAGCAGTTCTTC. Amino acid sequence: CATSNYRGGEQFF. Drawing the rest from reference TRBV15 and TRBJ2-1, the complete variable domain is DAMVIQNPRYQVTQFGKPVTLSCSQTLNHNVMYWYQQKSSQAPKLLFHYYDKDFNNEADTPDNFQSRRPNTSFCFLDIRSPGLGDTAMYLCATSNYRGGEQFFGPGTRLTVL.

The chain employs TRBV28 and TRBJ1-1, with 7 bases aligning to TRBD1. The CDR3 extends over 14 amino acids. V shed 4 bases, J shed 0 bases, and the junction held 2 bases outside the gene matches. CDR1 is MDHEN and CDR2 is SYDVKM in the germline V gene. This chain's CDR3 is CASSWGQLNTEAFF. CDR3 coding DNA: TGTGCCAGCAGTTGGGGACAGCTGAACACTGAAGCTTTCTTT.

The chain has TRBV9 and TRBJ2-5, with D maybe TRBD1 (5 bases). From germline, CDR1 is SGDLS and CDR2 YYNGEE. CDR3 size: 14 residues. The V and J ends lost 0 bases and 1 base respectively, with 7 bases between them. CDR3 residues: CASSVADTQETQYF. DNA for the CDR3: TGTGCCAGCAGCGTAGCGGACACCCAAGAGACCCAGTACTTC.